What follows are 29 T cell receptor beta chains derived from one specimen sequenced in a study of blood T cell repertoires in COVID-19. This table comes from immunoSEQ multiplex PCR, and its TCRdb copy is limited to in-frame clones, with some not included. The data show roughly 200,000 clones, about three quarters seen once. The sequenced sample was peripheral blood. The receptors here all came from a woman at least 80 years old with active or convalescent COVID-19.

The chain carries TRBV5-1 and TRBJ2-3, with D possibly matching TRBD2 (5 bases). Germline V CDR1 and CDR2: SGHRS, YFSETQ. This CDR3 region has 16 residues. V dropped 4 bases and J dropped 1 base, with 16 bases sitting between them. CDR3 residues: CASSLTLTRGTDTQYF. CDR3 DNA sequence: TGCGCCAGCAGCCTCACCCTAACGAGGGGCACAGATACGCAGTATTTT.

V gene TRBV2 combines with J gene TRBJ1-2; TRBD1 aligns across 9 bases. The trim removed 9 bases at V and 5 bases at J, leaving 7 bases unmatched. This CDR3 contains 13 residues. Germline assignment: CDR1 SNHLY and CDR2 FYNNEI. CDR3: CARGDRASYGYTF. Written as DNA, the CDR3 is TGTGCCAGGGGGGACAGGGCATCTTATGGCTACACCTTC.

The CDR3 sequence: CASSPGQGWSTDTQYF. DNA of the CDR3: TGTGCCAGCAGTCCGGGACAGGGCTGGTCCACAGATACGCAGTATTTT. This chain joins TRBV6-2 or TRBV6-3 and TRBJ2-3; 9 positions agree with TRBD1. This CDR3 contains 16 residues. The germline CDR1 and CDR2 sequences are MNHEY and SVGEGT. With 5 bases clipped from V and 2 bases from J, the junction kept 8 bases outside the gene matches.

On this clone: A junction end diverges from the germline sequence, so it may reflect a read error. The CDR3 DNA is TGTGCCAGCAGTGAGCCGAACACCGGGGAGTTGTTTTTT. This codes for CASSEPNTGELFF. The chain has TRBV2 and TRBJ2-2, with D possibly being TRBD2 (5 bases). CDR1 SNHLY and CDR2 FYNNEI come from the germline V gene. The length of the CDR3 is 13 residues.

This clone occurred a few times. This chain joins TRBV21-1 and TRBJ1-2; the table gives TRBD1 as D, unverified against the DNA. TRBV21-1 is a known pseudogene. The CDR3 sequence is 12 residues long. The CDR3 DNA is TGTGCCAGCAGCACCAGGGTCTATGGCTACACCTTC. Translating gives CASSTRVYGYTF.

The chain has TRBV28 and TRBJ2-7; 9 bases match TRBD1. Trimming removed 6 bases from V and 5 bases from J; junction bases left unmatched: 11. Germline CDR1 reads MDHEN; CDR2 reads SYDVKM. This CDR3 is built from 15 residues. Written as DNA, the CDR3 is TGTGCCAGCAGCCGTAGGACAGGGGCCAGGAACGAGCAGTACTTC. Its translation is CASSRRTGARNEQYF.

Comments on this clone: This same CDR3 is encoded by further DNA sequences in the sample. Here the CDR3 DNA reads TGTGCCAGCTCACCAGGGCTGAACACTGAAGCTTTCTTT. It yields the protein CASSPGLNTEAFF. V usage is TRBV18 and J usage is TRBJ1-1; no clear D gene. This CDR3 is 13 amino acids long. Trimming left V 2 bases short and J 0 bases short, with 4 bases between. CDR1 and CDR2 from the germline V gene are KGHSH and LQKENI. Variable domain in full (rest from reference TRBV18 and TRBJ1-1): NAGVMQNPRHLVRRRGQEARLRCSPMKGHSHVYWYRQLPEEGLKFMVYLQKENIIDESGMPKERFSAEFPKEGPSILRIQQVVRGDSAAYFCASSPGLNTEAFFGQGTRLTVV.

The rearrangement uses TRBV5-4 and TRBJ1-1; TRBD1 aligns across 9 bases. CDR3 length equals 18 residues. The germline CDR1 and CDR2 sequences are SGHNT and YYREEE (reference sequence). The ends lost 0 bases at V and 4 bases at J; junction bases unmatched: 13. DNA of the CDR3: TGTGCCAGCAGCTTGGTGAGCACAGGGGGCGCATCAGGCACTGAAGCTTTCTTT. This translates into CASSLVSTGGASGTEAFF. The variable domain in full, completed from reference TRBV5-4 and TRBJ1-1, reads ETGVTQSPTHLIKTRGQQVTLRCSSQSGHNTVSWYQQALGQGPQFIFQYYREEENGRGNFPPRFSGLQFPNYSSELNVNALELDDSALYLCASSLVSTGGASGTEAFFGQGTRLTVV.

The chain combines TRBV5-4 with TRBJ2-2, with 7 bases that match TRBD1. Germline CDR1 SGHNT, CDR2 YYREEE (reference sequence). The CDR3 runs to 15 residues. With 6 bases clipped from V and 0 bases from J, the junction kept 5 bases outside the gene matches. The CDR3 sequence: CASTPGQSNTGELFF. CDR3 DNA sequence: TGTGCCAGCACCCCGGGACAGTCGAACACCGGGGAGCTGTTTTTT.

CDR3 coding DNA: TGTGCCAGCAGTTTGGAGACAGGAGTCACAGATACGCAGTATTTT. The encoded protein is CASSLETGVTDTQYF. V is TRBV28 and J is TRBJ2-3; TRBD1 might be the D (6 bases). Germline V lookup: CDR1 MDHEN, CDR2 SYDVKM. This CDR3 is 15 amino acids long. V lost 3 bases and J 2 bases, leaving 12 bases between the germline ends.

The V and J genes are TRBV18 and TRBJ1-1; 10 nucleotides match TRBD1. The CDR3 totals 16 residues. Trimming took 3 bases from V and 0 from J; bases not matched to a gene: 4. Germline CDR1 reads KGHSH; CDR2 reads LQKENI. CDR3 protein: CASSPSGTGVNTEAFF. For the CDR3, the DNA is TGTGCCAGCTCACCTTCTGGGACAGGGGTGAACACTGAAGCTTTCTTT.

The CDR3 coding sequence is TGTGCCAGCACGGGCCAGCGGGGGCAAGAGACCCAGTACTTC. Translating it yields CASTGQRGQETQYF. V is TRBV7-9 and J is TRBJ2-5; TRBD2 matches at 8 bases. Germline lookup yields CDR1 SEHNR and CDR2 FQNEAQ (reference sequence). J gave up 2 bases and V 7 bases, and 6 bases lay outside the gene matches. The CDR3 loop spans 14 amino acids.

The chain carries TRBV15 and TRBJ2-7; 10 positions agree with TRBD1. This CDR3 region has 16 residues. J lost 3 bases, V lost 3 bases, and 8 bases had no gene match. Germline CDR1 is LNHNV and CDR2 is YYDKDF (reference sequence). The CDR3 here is CATSREPGQGLYEQYF. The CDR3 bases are TGTGCCACCAGCAGGGAACCGGGACAGGGGCTCTACGAGCAGTACTTC.

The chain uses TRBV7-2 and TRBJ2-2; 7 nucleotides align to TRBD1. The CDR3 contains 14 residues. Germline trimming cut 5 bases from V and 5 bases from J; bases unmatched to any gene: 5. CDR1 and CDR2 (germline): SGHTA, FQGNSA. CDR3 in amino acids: CASSPQGRTGELFF. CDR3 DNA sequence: TGTGCCAGCAGCCCACAGGGGAGAACCGGGGAGCTGTTTTTT.

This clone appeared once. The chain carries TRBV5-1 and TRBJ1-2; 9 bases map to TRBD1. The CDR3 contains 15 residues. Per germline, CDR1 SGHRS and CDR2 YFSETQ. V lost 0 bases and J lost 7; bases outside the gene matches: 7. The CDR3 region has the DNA TGCGCCAGCAGCTTGGTAACAGGGGGCGTCTCTGGCTACACCTTC. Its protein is CASSLVTGGVSGYTF.

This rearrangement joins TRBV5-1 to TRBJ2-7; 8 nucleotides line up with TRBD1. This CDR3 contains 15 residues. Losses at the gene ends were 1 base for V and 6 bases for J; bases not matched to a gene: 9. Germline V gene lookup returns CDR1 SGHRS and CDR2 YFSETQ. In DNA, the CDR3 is TGCGCCAGCAGCTTGAAGGGACAGGAGGTGGCCGAGCAGTACTTC. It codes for CASSLKGQEVAEQYF. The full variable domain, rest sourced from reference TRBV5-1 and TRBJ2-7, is KAGVTQTPRYLIKTRGQQVTLSCSPISGHRSVSWYQQTPGQGLQFLFEYFSETQRNKGNFPGRFSGRQFSNSRSEMNVSTLELGDSALYLCASSLKGQEVAEQYFGPGTRLTVT.

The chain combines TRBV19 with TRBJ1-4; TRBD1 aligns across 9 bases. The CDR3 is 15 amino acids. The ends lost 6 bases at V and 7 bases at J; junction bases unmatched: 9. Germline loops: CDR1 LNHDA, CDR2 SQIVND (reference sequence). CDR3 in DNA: TGTGCCAGTAGATACCTGACAGGGGGACGTGAAAAACTGTTTTTT. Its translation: CASRYLTGGREKLFF.

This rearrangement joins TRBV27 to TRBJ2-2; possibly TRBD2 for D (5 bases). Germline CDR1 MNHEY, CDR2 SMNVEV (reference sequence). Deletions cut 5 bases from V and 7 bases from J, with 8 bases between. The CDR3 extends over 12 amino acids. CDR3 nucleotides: TGTGCCAGCAGTACGGAGGTCGGGGAGCTGTTTTTT. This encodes CASSTEVGELFF.

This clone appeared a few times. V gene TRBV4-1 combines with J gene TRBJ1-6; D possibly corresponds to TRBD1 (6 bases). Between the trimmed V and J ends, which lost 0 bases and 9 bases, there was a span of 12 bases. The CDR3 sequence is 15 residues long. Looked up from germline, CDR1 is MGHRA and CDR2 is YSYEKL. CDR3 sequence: CASSQELQGSSPLHF. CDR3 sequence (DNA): TGCGCCAGCAGCCAAGAGTTACAGGGTAGTTCACCCCTCCACTTT.

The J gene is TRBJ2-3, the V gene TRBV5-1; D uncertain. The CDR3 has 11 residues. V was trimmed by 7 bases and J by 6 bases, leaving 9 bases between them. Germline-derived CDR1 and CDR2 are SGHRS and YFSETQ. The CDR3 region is CASRSSDTQYF. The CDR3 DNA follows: TGCGCCAGCCGAAGTAGCGATACGCAGTATTTT.

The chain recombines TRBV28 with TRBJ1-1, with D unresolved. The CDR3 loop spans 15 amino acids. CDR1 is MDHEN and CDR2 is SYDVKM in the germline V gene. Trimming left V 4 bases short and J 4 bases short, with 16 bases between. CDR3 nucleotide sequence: TGTGCCAGCAGTTCTAACCTACCGCTTCTCACTGAAGCTTTCTTT. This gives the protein CASSSNLPLLTEAFF.

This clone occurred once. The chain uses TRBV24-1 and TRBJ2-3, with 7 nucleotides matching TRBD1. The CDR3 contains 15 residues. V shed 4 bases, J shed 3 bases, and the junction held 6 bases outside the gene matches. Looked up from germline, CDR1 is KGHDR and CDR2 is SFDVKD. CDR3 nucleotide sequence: TGTGCCACCAGTGACCCGACAGGGTTAACAGATACGCAGTATTTT. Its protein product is CATSDPTGLTDTQYF.

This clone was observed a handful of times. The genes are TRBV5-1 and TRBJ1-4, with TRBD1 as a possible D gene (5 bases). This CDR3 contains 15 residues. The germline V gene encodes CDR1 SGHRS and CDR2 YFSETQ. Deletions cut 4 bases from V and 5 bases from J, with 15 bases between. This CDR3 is CASSNTGPPNEKLFF. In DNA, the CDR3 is TGCGCCAGCAGCAACACAGGCCCACCAAATGAAAAACTGTTTTTT.

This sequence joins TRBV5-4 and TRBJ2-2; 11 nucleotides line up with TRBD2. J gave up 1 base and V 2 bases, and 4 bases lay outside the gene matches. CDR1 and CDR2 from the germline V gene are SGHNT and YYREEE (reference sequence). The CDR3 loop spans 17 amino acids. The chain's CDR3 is CASSLKTSGENTGELFF. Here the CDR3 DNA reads TGTGCCAGCAGCTTAAAGACTAGCGGGGAGAACACCGGGGAGCTGTTTTTT.

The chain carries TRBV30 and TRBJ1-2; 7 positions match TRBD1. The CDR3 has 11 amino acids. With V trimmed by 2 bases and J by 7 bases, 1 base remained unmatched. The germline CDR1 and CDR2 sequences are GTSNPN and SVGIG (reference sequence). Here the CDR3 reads CAWSPGGGYTF. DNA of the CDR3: TGTGCCTGGAGTCCAGGGGGTGGCTACACCTTC.

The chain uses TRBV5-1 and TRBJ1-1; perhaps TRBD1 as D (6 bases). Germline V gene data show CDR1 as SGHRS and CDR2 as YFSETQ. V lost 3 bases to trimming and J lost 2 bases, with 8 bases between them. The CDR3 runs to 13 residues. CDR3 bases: TGCGCCAGCAGCTCAGGGGTTAACACTGAAGCTTTCTTT. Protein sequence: CASSSGVNTEAFF. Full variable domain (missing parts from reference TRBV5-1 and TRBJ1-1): KAGVTQTPRYLIKTRGQQVTLSCSPISGHRSVSWYQQTPGQGLQFLFEYFSETQRNKGNFPGRFSGRQFSNSRSEMNVSTLELGDSALYLCASSSGVNTEAFFGQGTRLTVV.

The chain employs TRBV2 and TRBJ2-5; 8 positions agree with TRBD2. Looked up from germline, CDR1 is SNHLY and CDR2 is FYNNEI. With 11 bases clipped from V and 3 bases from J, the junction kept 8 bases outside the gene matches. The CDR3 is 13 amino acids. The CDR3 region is CAQRGTSKETQYF. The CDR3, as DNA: TGTGCCCAACGAGGGACTAGTAAAGAGACCCAGTACTTC.

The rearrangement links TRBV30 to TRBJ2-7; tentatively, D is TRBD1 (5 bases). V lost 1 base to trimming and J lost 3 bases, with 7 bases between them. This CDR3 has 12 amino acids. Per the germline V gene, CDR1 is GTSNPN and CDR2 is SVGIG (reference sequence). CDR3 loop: CAWSGQSYEQYF. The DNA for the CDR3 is TGTGCCTGGAGTGGACAGAGCTACGAGCAGTACTTC.

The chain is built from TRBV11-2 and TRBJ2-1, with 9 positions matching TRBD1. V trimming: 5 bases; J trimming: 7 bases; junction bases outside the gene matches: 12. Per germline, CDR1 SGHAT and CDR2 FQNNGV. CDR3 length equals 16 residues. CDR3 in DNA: TGTGCCAGCAGCACCTTGTCCGGGACAGGGCTAAATGAGCAGTTCTTC. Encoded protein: CASSTLSGTGLNEQFF.